The entry below describes one TCR beta chain. This clonotype was detected only a few times. The antigen this receptor binds is unknown. A junction end diverges from the germline sequence, so it may reflect a read error. From the germline V gene, CDR1 is SGHAT and CDR2 is FQNNGV. Spanning cysteine to phenylalanine, the CDR3 consists of 15 amino acids. Only CDR3 DNA remains: 45 bases, in frame from the first base. Systemically healthy Caucasian individuals from Russia, approximately 39 in total and aged about 6 to 95 years, were included as donors. Around 10 milliliters of peripheral blood were drawn from each donor into EDTA-treated Vacutainer tubes. Ficoll-Paque density-gradient centrifugation was used to isolate PBMCs, with at least 7 million per sample. Trizol reagent was used to extract total RNA from PBMCs, with at least 6 micrograms per sample. For every donor, flow cytometry on a PBMC aliquot measured the percentage of naive CD45RAhigh/CD27high T cells.

This entry is derived from a study of blood T cells in healthy people across ages (dated by TCRdb to about 2015). In the study overall: In model experiments, roughly one uniquely barcoded TCR beta cDNA molecule per two T cells was captured by template switching. Age-related changes in TCR beta repertoire diversity were measured in the study by deep sequencing normalized with unique cDNA molecular identifiers. Four age groups were formed from the donors: young (average approximately 17 years), middle-aged (approximately 40), aged (approximately 60) and long-lived (82). To avoid experimental bias, donors of different ages were spread randomly across the sequencing lanes. For two donors (one aged 18 to 29 and one aged 80 or older), the study analyzed two additional independent replicas of 1 million unique cDNA reads from the same blood draw.

Study-wide conclusions, independent of this receptor: As age increased, observed TCR beta diversity per million T cells dropped in a roughly linear way, and a significant reduction was already evident by age about 40. Compared with the aged group, more naive CD4+ T cells, fewer expanded clones and increased TCR diversity were shown by the long-lived group, suggesting age selection. The CMV infection status of donors was not known, potentially confounding age-related changes in expanded clonotypes. Total diversity estimates from one million sequenced T cells were considered lower bounds and underestimates. The percentage of naive T cells measured by flow cytometry correlated strongly with observed TCR beta diversity. Conclusive comparison of naive and antigen-experienced compartments was prevented by the profiling of bulk unsorted PBMCs.

Library preparation was by 5' RACE. Sequencer: Illumina HiSeq 2500. The second PCR ran for roughly 7 to 11 cycles and used a J-beta primer mix along with a sample-barcoded 5' primer. Each TCR beta cDNA molecule received a unique molecular identifier from a template-switch 5' adaptor carrying 12 random nucleotides. Each sample yielded at least 2.5 million CDR3-containing paired-end reads. The Mint cDNA synthesis kit, primed by a TRBC-specific oligonucleotide, was used to synthesize first-strand cDNA from all RNA. Following uracil-DNA glycosylase treatment, all cDNA underwent a first 18-cycle PCR with the universal primers M1SS and BC2_uni_R. The published analysis was carried out like this. Each sample was normalized by randomly selecting 1 million high-quality reads, each carrying a distinct molecular identifier. Instead of being binned into consensus sequences, reads that shared molecular identifiers were thrown out. CDR3 identification, clonotype clustering and error correction used MiTCR with a Q25 quality threshold and the strictest error-elimination algorithm. A nonparametric unseen species model with Euler transformation was used to estimate a lower bound on total TCR beta diversity. TCRdb itself trimmed the public reads at Q25 with fastp, ran MiXCR and retained productive beta chains. Each record represents a unique CDR3 protein, reported with the most common genes and DNA among its rows. The V and J calls reflect TCRdb's pipeline rather than the authors' work. The sample data list about a million distinct CDR3 sequences, and roughly 43% of these were observed just once. The ten largest clones take up roughly an eighth of the sample.

Recombination linked TRBV11-2 to TRBJ2-7; TRBD1 could be the D gene, as 5 bases match. Sequencing input: blood. The TCR comes from a man younger than 45 in good health. The nucleotide sequence is TGTGCCAGCAGCCTAGGGGCAGGCTTCTCCTCCGAGCAGTACTTC. Translation gives CASSLGAGFSSEQYF.